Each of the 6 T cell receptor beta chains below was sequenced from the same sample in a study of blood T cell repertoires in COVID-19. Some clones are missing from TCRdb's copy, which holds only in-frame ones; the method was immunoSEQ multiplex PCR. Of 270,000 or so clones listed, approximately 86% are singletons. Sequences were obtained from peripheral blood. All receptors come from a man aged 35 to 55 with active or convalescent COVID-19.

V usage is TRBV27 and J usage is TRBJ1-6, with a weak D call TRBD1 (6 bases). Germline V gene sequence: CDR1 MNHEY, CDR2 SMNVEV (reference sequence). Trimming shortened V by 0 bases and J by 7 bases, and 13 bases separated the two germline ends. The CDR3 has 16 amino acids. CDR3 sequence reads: CASSLSFRGKNSPLHF. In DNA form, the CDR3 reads TGTGCCAGCAGTTTATCTTTCAGGGGCAAGAATTCACCCCTCCACTTT.

The CDR3 bases are TGTGCCAGCACAAAAGCGGACTATGGCTACACCTTC. It codes for CASTKADYGYTF. V is TRBV3-1 (or the pseudogene TRBV3-2) and J is TRBJ1-2; D not resolved. This CDR3 has 12 amino acids. V was trimmed by 7 bases and J by 3 bases, leaving 9 bases between them. The germline V gene has CDR1 LGHDT and CDR2 YNNKEL (reference sequence).

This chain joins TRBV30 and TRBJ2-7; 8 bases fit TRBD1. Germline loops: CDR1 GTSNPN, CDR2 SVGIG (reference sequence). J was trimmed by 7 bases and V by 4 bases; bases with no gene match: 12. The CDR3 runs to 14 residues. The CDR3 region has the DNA TGTGCCTGGAAGCAGGGGGCGACCTCGAGGGAGCAGTACTTC. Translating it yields CAWKQGATSREQYF.

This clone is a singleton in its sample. Written as DNA, the CDR3 is TGTGCCAGCAGTCCCTCGAGAAGTTTGGACACCGGGGAGCTGTTTTTT. Residues: CASSPSRSLDTGELFF. V is TRBV6-6 and J is TRBJ2-2, with D hard to call. The germline V gene has CDR1 MNHNY and CDR2 SVGAGI (reference sequence). V dropped 5 bases and J dropped 3 bases, with 16 bases sitting between them. The CDR3 is made up of 16 amino acids.

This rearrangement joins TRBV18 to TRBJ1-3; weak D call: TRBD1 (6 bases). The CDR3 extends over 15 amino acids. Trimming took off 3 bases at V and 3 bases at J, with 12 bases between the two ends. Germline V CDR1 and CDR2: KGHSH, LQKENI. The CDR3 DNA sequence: TGTGCCAGCTCACCGGACAGTACGTTTGGAAACACCATATATTTT. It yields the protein CASSPDSTFGNTIYF.

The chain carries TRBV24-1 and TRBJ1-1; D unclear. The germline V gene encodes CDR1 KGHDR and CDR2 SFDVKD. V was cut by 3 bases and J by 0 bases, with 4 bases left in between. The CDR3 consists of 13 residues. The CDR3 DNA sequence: TGTGCCACCAGTGATAACATGAACACTGAAGCTTTCTTT. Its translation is CATSDNMNTEAFF.